This T cell receptor beta chain was observed in a study of blood T cells in healthy people across ages. Findings of the study overall: Aged donors had fewer naive CD4+ cells and lower diversity than long-lived donors. Naive and antigen-experienced cells could not be conclusively compared, given unsorted PBMCs.

Each sample provided at least 5 micrograms of extracted total RNA. This CDR3 comprises 16 residues. Germline V gives CDR1 SGHAT, CDR2 FQNNGV. After removal of 5 bases from V and 7 bases from J, the junction contained 13 bases not matched to a gene. For the second PCR, which ran for 7 to 11 cycles, a sample-barcoded 5' primer and a J-beta primer mix were used. TCRdb re-called the 5' RACE reads with MiXCR, one entry per CDR3 protein. The table has around 1.1 million distinct CDR3 sequences, under 40% seen once; the top ten hold around 13%. Of note for this clonotype: Its antigen remains unknown.

This chain uses TRBV11-2 with TRBJ1-2, with 10 bases identical to TRBD1. The specimen was blood. The clonotype was recovered from a man in his late teens or twenties in good health. CDR3 sequence reads: CASSPSRSWDRGGYTF. CDR3 nucleotide sequence: TGTGCCAGCAGCCCTAGCCGGTCGTGGGACAGGGGTGGCTACACCTTC. Full variable domain (rest looked up from reference TRBV11-2 and TRBJ1-2): EAGVAQSPRYKIIEKRQSVAFWCNPISGHATLYWYQQILGQGPKLLIQFQNNGVVDDSQLPKDRFSAERLKGVDSTLKIQPAKLEDSAVYLCASSPSRSWDRGGYTFGSGTRLTVV.